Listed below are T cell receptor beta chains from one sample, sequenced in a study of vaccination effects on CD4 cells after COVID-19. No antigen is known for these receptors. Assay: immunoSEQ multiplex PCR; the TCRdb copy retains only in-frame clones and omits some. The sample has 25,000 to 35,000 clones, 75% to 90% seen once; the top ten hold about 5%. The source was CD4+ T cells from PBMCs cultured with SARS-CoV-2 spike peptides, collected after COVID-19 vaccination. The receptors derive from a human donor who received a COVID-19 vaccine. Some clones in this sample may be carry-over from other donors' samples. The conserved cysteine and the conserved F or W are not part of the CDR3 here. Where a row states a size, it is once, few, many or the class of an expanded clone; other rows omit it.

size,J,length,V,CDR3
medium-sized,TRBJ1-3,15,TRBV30,AWKKGGAGSSGNTIY
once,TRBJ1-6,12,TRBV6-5,ASRIDRGDSPLH
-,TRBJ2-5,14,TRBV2,ASREGLGLYQETQY
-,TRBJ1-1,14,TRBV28,ASSLSEARLNTEAF
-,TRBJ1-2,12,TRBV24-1,ATSEGGQSYGYT
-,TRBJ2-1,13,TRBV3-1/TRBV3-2,ASSQEAGTYNEQF
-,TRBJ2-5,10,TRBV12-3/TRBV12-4,ASTNSGQIQY
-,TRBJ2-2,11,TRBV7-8,ASSLKNTGELF
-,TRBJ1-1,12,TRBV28,ASSRLFQGTEAF
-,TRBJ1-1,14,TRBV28,ASSLGRWGLNTEAF
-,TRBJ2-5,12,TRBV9,ASSVDRGGETQY
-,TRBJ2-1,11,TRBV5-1,ASSLISISEQF
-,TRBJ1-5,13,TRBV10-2,ASSVGGARNQPQH
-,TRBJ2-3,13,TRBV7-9,ASSFIAGVTDTQY
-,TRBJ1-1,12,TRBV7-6,ASSLETGGSEAF
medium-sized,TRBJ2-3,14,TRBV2,ASSEARGGYTDTQY
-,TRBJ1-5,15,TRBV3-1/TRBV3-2,ASSQVYYPNSNQPQH